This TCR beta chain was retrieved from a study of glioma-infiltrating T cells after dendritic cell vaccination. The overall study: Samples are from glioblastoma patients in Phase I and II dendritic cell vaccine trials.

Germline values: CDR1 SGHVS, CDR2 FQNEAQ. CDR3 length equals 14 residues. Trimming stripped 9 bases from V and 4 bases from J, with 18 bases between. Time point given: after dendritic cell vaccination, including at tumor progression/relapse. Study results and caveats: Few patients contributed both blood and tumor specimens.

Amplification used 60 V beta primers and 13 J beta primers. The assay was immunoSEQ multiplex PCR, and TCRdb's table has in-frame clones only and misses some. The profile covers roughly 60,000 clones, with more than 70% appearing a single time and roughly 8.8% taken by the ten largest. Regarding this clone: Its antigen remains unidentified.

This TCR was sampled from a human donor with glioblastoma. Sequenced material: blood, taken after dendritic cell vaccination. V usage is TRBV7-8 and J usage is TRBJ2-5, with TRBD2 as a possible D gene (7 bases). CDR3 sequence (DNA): TGTGCCAGTAACTTGGGGGGGGGCGGAGAGACCCAGTACTTC. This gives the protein CASNLGGGGETQYF.